What follows describes a single T cell receptor beta chain. Antigen specificity is unknown. The sample comes from a study of radiotherapy plus CTLA-4 blockade in lung cancer. V lost 9 bases to trimming and J lost 2 bases; unmatched junction nucleotides: 10. The CDR3 is made up of 15 amino acids. In germline, CDR1 is MDHEN, CDR2 SYDVKM. Study-wide results and caveats: There was expansion of tumor-derived TCR clones in blood after radiotherapy plus ipilimumab.

TCRdb's table, derived via immunoSEQ multiplex PCR, lists solely in-frame clones and lacks some. The sample has 60,000 to 70,000 clones, 70% to 85% seen once. The source was peripheral blood, collected from a patient treated with radiotherapy plus ipilimumab. The receptor comes from a human donor with non-small cell lung cancer who had a complete response to radiotherapy plus ipilimumab. The chain couples TRBV28 to TRBJ1-2; TRBD1 aligns across 9 bases. CDR3 coding DNA: TGTGCCAGTGAGGACAGGGGAAGGACGAACTATGGCTACACCTTC. Translation gives CASEDRGRTNYGYTF.